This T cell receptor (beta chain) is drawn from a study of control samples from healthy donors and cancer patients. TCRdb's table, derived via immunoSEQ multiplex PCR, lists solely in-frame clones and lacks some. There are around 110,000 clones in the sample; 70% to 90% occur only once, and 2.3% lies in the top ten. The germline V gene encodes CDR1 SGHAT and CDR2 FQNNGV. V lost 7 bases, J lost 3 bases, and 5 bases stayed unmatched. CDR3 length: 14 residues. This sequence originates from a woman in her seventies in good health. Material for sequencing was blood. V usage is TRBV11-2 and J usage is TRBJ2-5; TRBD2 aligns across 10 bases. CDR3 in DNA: TGTGCCAGCAAAACCGGGACTAGCGAAGAGACCCAGTACTTC. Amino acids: CASKTGTSEETQYF.